The clone carrying this TCR beta chain is a singleton in its sample. The CDR3 covers 13 residues. Germline V gives CDR1 MNHEY, CDR2 SMNVEV (reference sequence). The V end lost 8 bases, the J end lost 0 bases, and 9 bases lay between the germline ends. The method was immunoSEQ multiplex PCR; TCRdb's version includes in-frame clones alone and lacks a portion of them. Of 4,000 to 6,000 clones listed, 90% to 95% are singletons. This entry is derived from a study of tumor T cells in aggressive B-cell lymphoma. The gene calls are TRBV27 and TRBJ2-3; tentative D call: TRBD2 (5 bases). The sample consisted of tumor tissue. This receptor was obtained from an adult with diffuse large B cell lymphoma. This chain's CDR3 is CASEGSSTDTQYF. The CDR3 DNA reads as TGTGCCAGCGAGGGTTCTAGCACAGATACGCAGTATTTT.